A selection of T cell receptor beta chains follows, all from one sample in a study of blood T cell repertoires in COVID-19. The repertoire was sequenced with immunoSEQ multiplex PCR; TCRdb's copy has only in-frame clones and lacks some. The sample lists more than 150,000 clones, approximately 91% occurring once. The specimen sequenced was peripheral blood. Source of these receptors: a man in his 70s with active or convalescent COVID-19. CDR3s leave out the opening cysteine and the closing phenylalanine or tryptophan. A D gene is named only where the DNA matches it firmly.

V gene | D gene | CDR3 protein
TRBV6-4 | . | ASSDNAGGTDTQY
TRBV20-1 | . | SARLAETQY
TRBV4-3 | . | ASSQAAAGAQAYNSPLH
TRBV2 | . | ASSAGGFGSEKLF
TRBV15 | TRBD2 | ATSRDPSGYTDTQY
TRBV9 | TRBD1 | ASSVAPGQLETQY
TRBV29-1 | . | SVEDPRYNEQF
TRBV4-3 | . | ASSQKTAGGYSGNTIY
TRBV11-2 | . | ASSLGVSGEQY
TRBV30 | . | AWSVRTWGPTQY
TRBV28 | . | ASSFSRGGRSQPQH
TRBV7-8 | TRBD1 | ASSREQGRETQY
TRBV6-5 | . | ASSYSIRVGTDTQY
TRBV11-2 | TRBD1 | ASSRPGQGADTQY
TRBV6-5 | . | ASRATGQREQF
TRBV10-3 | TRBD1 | AISGTGFSHEQY
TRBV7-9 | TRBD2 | ASSFVGGGGSNEQF